This T cell receptor beta chain was identified during a study of siplizumab effects on memory and regulatory T cells. Germline V gene lookup returns CDR1 LNHDA and CDR2 SQIVND (reference sequence). The CDR3 contains 14 residues. V was pared by 5 bases and J by 4 bases, with 12 bases between. This clone turned up a few times. Its specificity is unknown. Whole-study results and caveats: Naive or memory phenotype was unassignable for roughly 80-96% of proliferating CD4+ or CD8+ clones. Naive T cells were seemingly more diverse than memory cells, and major contributions to the alloresponse seemed to be made by them. Just a small share of alloreactive clones was traced back to unstimulated subsets.

Only in-frame clones appear in the TCRdb table, and some are missing; sequencing was by immunoSEQ multiplex PCR. The sample includes 85,000 to 95,000 clones, over 85% seen only once; the top ten take around 0.3%. This TCR was recovered from a human donor in good health. The rearrangement links TRBV19 to TRBJ1-5; D possibly corresponds to TRBD1 (6 bases). Sequences were obtained from non-Treg CD4+ T cells sorted from blood. The CDR3 DNA sequence: TGTGCCAGTAGTTTCAGGGGACTGAATCAGCCCCAGCATTTT. Its protein is CASSFRGLNQPQHF.